These 5 T cell receptor beta chains were sequenced from one sample in a study of blood T cell repertoires in COVID-19. Using immunoSEQ multiplex PCR, the repertoire was profiled, and TCRdb retains in-frame clones only, with some absent. The table shows 200,000 to 250,000 clones, with 70% to 90% occurring only once. Sequenced sample: PBMCs or T cells enriched from blood (not recorded which). The receptors stem from a man younger than 45 who had recovered from COVID-19.

This chain uses TRBV4-2 with TRBJ1-5; TRBD1 matches 7 bases. The CDR3 contains 15 residues. Trimming removed 1 base from V and 5 bases from J; junction bases left unmatched: 5. Germline V CDR1 and CDR2: LGHNA, YNFKEQ. CDR3: CASSQVDRADQPQHF. The CDR3 DNA is TGTGCCAGCAGCCAAGTCGACAGGGCCGATCAGCCCCAGCATTTT.

The J gene is TRBJ1-5, the V gene TRBV3-1 (or the pseudogene TRBV3-2), with a weak D call TRBD1 (6 bases). The V end lost 1 base, the J end lost 7 bases, and 14 bases lay between the germline ends. CDR1 LGHDT and CDR2 YNNKEL come from the germline V gene (reference sequence). The CDR3 consists of 15 residues. CDR3 in amino acids: CASSQGTGYRQPQHF. Here the CDR3 DNA reads TGTGCCAGCAGCCAAGGCACAGGGTATCGGCAGCCCCAGCATTTT.

The rearrangement uses TRBV6-5 and TRBJ1-2; D is unclear. Germline loops: CDR1 MNHEY, CDR2 SVGAGI. Trimming stripped 0 bases from V and 6 bases from J, with 11 bases between. The CDR3 is made up of 14 amino acids. In DNA, the CDR3 is TGTGCCAGCAGTTACTCTCCTGGCCTAGATGGCTACACCTTC. This sequence encodes CASSYSPGLDGYTF.

Written as DNA, the CDR3 is TGTGCCAGCTCACCAACTAGCGGGGCCACCGGGGAGCTGTTTTTT. Protein sequence: CASSPTSGATGELFF. The V and J genes are TRBV18 and TRBJ2-2; 10 bases match TRBD2. V was clipped by 2 bases and J by 4 bases; unmatched bases: 1. Germline V gene sequence: CDR1 KGHSH, CDR2 LQKENI. There are 15 residues in the CDR3.

The gene calls are TRBV6-5 and TRBJ1-3; perhaps TRBD1 as D (6 bases). Germline loops: CDR1 MNHEY, CDR2 SVGAGI. V was clipped by 5 bases and J by 2 bases, with 10 bases between them. This CDR3 region has 14 residues. The CDR3 sequence: CASSSRGTGNTIYF. The DNA for the CDR3 is TGTGCCAGCAGTAGCAGGGGAACTGGAAACACCATATATTTT.